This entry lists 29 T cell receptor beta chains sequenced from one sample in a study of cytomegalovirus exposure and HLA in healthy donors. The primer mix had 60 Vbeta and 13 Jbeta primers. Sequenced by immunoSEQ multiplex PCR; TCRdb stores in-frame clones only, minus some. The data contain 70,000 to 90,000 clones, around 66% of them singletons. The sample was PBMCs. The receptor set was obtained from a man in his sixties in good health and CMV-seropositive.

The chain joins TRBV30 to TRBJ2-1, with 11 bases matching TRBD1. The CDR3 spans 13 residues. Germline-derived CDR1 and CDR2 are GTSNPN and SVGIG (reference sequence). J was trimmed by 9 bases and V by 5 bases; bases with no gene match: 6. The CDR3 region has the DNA TGTGCCTGGGCCGGGACAGGGGGACTTGAGCAGTTCTTC. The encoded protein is CAWAGTGGLEQFF.

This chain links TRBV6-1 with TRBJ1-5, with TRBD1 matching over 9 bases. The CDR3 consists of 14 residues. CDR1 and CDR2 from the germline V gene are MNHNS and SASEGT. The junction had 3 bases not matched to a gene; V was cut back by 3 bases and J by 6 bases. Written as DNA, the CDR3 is TGTGCCAGCAGTGATTACAGGGGGCCTCAGCCCCAGCATTTT. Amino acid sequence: CASSDYRGPQPQHF.

In nucleotides, the CDR3 is TGCGCCAGCAGCTCCGATGGGGGCCAGGAGACCCAGTACTTC. Translating gives CASSSDGGQETQYF. The rearrangement uses TRBV5-1 and TRBJ2-5; perhaps TRBD1 as D (6 bases). Trimming left V 3 bases short and J 5 bases short, with 14 bases between. Germline V gives CDR1 SGHRS, CDR2 YFSETQ. The CDR3 totals 14 residues. Using reference TRBV5-1 and TRBJ2-5 for the parts outside the CDR3, the full variable domain is KAGVTQTPRYLIKTRGQQVTLSCSPISGHRSVSWYQQTPGQGLQFLFEYFSETQRNKGNFPGRFSGRQFSNSRSEMNVSTLELGDSALYLCASSSDGGQETQYFGPGTRLLVL.

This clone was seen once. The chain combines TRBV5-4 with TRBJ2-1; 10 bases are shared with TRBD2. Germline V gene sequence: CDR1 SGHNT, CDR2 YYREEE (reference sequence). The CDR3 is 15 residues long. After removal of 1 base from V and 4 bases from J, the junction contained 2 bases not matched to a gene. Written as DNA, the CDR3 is TGTGCCAGCAGCTTGACTAGCGGGACTTACAATGAGCAGTTCTTC. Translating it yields CASSLTSGTYNEQFF.

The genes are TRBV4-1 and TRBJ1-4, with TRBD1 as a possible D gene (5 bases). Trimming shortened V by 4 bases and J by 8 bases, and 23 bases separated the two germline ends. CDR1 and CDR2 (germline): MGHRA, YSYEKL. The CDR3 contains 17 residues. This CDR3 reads CASSPLALGQGEEKLFF. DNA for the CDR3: TGCGCCAGCAGCCCCCTTGCTTTGGGTCAGGGTGAGGAAAAACTGTTTTTT.

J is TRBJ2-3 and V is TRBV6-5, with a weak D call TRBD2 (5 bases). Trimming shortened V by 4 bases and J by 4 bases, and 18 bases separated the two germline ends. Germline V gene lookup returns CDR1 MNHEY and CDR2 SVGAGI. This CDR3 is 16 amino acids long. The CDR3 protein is CASSSPLRGLADTQYF. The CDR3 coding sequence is TGTGCCAGCAGTTCCCCCCTTCGCGGGCTTGCAGATACGCAGTATTTT.

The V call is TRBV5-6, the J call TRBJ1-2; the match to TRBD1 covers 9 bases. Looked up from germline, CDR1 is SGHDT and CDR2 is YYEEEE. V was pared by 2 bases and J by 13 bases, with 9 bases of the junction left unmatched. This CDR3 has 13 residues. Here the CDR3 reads CASSLFGDRVSTF. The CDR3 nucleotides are TGTGCCAGCAGCTTATTTGGGGACAGGGTATCCACCTTC.

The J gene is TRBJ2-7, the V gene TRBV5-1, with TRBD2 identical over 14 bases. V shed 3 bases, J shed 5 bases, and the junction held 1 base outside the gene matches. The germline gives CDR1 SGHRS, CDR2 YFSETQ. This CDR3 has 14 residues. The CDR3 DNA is TGCGCCAGCAGCTGGGGACTAGCGGGAGACGAGCAGTACTTC. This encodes CASSWGLAGDEQYF.

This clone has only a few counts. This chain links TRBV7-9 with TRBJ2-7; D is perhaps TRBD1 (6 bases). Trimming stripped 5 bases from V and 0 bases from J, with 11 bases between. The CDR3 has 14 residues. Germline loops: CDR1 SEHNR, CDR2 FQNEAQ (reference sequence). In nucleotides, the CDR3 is TGTGCCAGCAGCCTAGACAGGAGCTCCTACGAGCAGTACTTC. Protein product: CASSLDRSSYEQYF.

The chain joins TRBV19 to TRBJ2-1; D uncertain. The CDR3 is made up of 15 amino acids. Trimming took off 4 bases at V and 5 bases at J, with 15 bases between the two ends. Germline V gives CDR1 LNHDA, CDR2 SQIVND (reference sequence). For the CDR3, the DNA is TGTGCCAGTAGTACATCTTTCGGAGCAGACAATGAGCAGTTCTTC. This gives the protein CASSTSFGADNEQFF.

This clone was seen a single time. The CDR3: CASRRNTGELFF. As DNA, the CDR3 is TGTGCCAGTAGGAGGAACACCGGGGAGCTGTTTTTT. This chain links TRBV19 with TRBJ2-2; D gene uncertain. CDR1 is LNHDA, CDR2 SQIVND, per germline (reference sequence). This CDR3 is 12 amino acids long. The V and J ends lost 6 bases and 1 base respectively, with 3 bases between them. Filled out from reference TRBV19 and TRBJ2-2, the complete variable domain reads DGGITQSPKYLFRKEGQNVTLSCEQNLNHDAMYWYRQDPGQGLRLIYYSQIVNDFQKGDIAEGYSVSREKKESFPLTVTSAQKNPTAFYLCASRRNTGELFFGEGSRLTVL.

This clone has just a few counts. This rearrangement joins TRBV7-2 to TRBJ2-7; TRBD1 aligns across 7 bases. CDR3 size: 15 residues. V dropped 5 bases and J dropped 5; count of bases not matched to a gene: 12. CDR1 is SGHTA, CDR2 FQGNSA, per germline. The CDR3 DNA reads TGTGCCAGCAGCCCGCAGACAGGGAACTTCCACGAGCAGTACTTC. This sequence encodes CASSPQTGNFHEQYF. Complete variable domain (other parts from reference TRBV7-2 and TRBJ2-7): GAGVSQSPSNKVTEKGKDVELRCDPISGHTALYWYRQSLGQGLEFLIYFQGNSAPDKSGLPSDRFSAERTGGSVSTLTIQRTQQEDSAVYLCASSPQTGNFHEQYFGPGTRLTVT.

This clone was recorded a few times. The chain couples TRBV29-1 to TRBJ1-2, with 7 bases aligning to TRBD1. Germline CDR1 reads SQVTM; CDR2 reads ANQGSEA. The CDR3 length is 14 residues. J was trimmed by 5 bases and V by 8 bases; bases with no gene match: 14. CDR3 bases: TGCAGCACCCCCGACAGGGATTACTCGTATGGCTACACCTTC. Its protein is CSTPDRDYSYGYTF.

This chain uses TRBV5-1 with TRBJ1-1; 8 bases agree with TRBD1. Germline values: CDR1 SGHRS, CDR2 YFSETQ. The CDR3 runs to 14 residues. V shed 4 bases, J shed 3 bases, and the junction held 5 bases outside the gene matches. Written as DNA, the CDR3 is TGCGCCAGCAGCCAGACAGGGGAGGACACTGAAGCTTTCTTT. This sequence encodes CASSQTGEDTEAFF.

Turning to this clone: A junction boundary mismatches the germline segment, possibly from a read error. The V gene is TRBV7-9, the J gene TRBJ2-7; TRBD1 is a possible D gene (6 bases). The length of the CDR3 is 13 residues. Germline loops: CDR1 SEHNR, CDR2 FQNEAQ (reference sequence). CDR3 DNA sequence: TGTTCCAGCAGCCGGGACAACCCCTACGAGCAGTACTTC. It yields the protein CSSSRDNPYEQYF.

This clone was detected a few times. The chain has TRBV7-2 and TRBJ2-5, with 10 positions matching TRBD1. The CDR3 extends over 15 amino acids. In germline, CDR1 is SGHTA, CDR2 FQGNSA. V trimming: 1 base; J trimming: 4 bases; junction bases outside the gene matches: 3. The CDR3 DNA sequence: TGTGCCAGCAGCTTAGGGGACAGGGGAGGAGAGACCCAGTACTTC. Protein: CASSLGDRGGETQYF.

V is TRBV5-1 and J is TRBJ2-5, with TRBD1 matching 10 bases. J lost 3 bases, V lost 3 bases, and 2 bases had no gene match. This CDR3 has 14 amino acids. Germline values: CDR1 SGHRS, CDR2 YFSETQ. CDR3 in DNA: TGCGCCAGCAGCTCCGGGACAGGGGAAGAGACCCAGTACTTC. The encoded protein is CASSSGTGEETQYF.

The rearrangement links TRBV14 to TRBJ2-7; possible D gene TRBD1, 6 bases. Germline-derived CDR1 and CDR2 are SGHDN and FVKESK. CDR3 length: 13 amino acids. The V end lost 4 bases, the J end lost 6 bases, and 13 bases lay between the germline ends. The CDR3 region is CASSRLTGFEQYF. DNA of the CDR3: TGTGCCAGCAGCCGCCTTACAGGGTTCGAGCAGTACTTC.

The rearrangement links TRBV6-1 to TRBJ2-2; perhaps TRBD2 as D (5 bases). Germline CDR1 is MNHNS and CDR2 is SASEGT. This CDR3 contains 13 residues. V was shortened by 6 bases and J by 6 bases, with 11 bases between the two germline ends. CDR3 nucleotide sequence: TGTGCCAGCAGACCCAGCGGACCCGGGGAGCTGTTTTTT. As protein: CASRPSGPGELFF.

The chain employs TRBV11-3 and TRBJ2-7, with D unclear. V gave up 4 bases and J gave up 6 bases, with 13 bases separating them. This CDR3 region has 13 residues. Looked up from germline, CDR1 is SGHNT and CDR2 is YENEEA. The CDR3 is CASSSPLVSEQYF. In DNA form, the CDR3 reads TGTGCCAGCAGCTCCCCCCTAGTAAGCGAGCAGTACTTC.

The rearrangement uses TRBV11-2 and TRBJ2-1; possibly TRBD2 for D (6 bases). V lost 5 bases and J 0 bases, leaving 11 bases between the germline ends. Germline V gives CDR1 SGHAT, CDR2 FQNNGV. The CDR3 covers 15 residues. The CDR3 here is CASSPGLSSYNEQFF. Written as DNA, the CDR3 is TGTGCCAGCAGCCCGGGACTCAGCTCCTACAATGAGCAGTTCTTC.

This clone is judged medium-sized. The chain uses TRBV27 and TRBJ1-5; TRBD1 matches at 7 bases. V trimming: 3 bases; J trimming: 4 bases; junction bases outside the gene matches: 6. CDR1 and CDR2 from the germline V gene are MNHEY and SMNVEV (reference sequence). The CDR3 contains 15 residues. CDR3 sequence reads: CASSLTTGRNQPQHF. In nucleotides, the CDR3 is TGTGCCAGCAGTTTGACGACAGGGCGGAATCAGCCCCAGCATTTT.

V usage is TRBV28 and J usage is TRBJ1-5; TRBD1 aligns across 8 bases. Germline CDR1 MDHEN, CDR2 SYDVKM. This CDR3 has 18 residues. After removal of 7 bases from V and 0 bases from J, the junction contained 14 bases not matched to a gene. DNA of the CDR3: TGTGCCAGCACCATAGGGGACAGGATGCAATATAGCAATCAGCCCCAGCATTTT. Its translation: CASTIGDRMQYSNQPQHF.

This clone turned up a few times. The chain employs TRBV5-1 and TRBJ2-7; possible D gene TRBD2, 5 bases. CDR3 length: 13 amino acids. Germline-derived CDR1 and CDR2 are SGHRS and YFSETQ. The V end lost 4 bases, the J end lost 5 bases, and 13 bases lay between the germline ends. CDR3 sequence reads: CASSNRGPNEQYF. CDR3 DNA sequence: TGCGCCAGCAGCAACCGCGGGCCTAACGAGCAGTACTTC.

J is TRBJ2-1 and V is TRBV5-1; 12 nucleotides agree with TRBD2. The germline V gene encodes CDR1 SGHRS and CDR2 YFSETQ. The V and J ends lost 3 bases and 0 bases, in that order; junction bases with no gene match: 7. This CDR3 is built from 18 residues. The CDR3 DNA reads TGCGCCAGCAGCTGGGGACTAGCGGGTCCCAGCTCCTACAATGAGCAGTTCTTC. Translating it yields CASSWGLAGPSSYNEQFF.

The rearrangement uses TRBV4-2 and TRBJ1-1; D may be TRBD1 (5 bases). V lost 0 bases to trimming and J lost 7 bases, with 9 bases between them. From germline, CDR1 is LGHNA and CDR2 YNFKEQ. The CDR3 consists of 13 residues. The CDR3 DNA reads TGTGCCAGCAGCCAAGATCTGGGGGGTGAAGCTTTCTTT. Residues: CASSQDLGGEAFF.

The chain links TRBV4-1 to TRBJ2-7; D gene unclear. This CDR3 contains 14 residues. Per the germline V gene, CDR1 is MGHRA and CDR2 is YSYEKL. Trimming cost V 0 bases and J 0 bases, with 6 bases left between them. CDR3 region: CASSQDTSSYEQYF. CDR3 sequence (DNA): TGCGCCAGCAGCCAAGATACCAGCTCCTACGAGCAGTACTTC.

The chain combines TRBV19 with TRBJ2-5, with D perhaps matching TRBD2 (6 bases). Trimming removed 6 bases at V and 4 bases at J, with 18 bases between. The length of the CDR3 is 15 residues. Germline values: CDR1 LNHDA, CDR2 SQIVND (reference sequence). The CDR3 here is CASSPIREVGETQYF. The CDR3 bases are TGTGCCAGTAGCCCCATCAGGGAGGTCGGAGAGACCCAGTACTTC.

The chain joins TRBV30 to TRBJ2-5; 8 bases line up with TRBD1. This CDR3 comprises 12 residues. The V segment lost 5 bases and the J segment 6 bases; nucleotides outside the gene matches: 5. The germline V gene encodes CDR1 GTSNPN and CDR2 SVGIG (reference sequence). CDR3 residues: CAWGTGEKTQYF. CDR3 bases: TGTGCCTGGGGGACAGGTGAAAAGACCCAGTACTTC.